One TCR beta chain is described in this entry. Patients at the Seattle site were enrolled during active infection and followed longitudinally. The CDR3 loop spans 17 amino acids. With V trimmed by 1 base and J by 4 bases, 10 bases remained unmatched. From germline, CDR1 is SEHNR and CDR2 FQNEAQ (reference sequence). This entry comes from a study of blood T cell repertoires in COVID-19. As for the study in general: Acute and convalescent COVID-19 samples came from the United States, Italy and Spain. T cells, B-cell-depleted T cells, or PBMCs supplied cDNA or gDNA.

Per the original methods: Reference gene primer amplification gave estimated nucleated cell counts. Libraries were prepared by immunoSEQ multiplex PCR; TCRdb keeps only in-frame clonotypes and omits some of them. The DNA gave D and trimming, while V, J and clone size come from that table. This sample carries 160,000 or so clones, 79% of them seen once, and the ten largest clones take 7.5% to 8.5%. This sequence was found in a woman aged 55-75 years with COVID-19, enrolled during active disease. The sample taken for sequencing was peripheral blood. The rearrangement links TRBV7-9 to TRBJ2-1; 7 bases are shared with TRBD1. In DNA, the CDR3 is TGTGCCAGCAGCTTAGTGGGTAGGGCACAGGGGTACAATGAGCAGTTCTTC. Translated: CASSLVGRAQGYNEQFF. Full variable domain (remainder filled in from reference TRBV7-9 and TRBJ2-1): DTGVSQNPRHKITKRGQNVTFRCDPISEHNRLYWYRQTLGQGPEFLTYFQNEAQLEKSRLLSDRFSAERPKGSFSTLEIQRTEQGDSAMYLCASSLVGRAQGYNEQFFGPGTRLTVL.